Presented here are 25 T cell receptor beta chains from one specimen sequenced in a study of CD8+ T cells in alopecia areata. Once RNA had been extracted, it was reverse transcribed into cDNA to act as the sequencing template. Method: immunoSEQ multiplex PCR; TCRdb's copy keeps in-frame clones and lacks some. The sample shows 150,000 to 200,000 clones, approximately 59% of them seen only once. Sequencing used CD4+ T cells sorted from blood, obtained at week 0. The receptors stem from a human donor with alopecia areata.

This clone was detected only a few times. The CDR3 DNA reads as TGCAGCGTTGCCGGGCTCGGGGCCAACGTCCTGACTTTC. It specifies CSVAGLGANVLTF. The chain uses TRBV29-1 and TRBJ2-6; D is unclear. Trimming took 4 bases from V and 4 from J, leaving 8 bases between them. There are 13 residues in the CDR3. The germline CDR1 and CDR2 sequences are SQVTM and ANQGSEA.

This chain links TRBV29-1 with TRBJ2-5; tentative D call: TRBD2 (7 bases). The CDR3 is made up of 13 amino acids. Germline V lookup: CDR1 SQVTM, CDR2 ANQGSEA. Trimming cost V 7 bases and J 5 bases, with 17 bases left between them. The CDR3 coding sequence is TGCAGCGGGGGGGGAGGGGGATCGGAGACCCAGTACTTC. This sequence encodes CSGGGGGSETQYF.

This chain links TRBV30 with TRBJ1-2; the D gene is possibly TRBD1 (5 bases). The CDR3 length is 12 residues. With 5 bases removed from V and 3 bases from J, the gap between germline ends came to 10 bases. CDR1 and CDR2 from the germline V gene are GTSNPN and SVGIG (reference sequence). The CDR3 DNA reads TGTGCCTGGTCCTTGGGGCACTATGGCTACACCTTC. Protein sequence: CAWSLGHYGYTF.

The chain combines TRBV23-1 with TRBJ2-5; 10 bases fit TRBD2. TRBV23-1 is recorded as an ORF, its role being uncertain. V lost 4 bases and J lost 0; bases outside the gene matches: 11. CDR3 size: 18 residues. The CDR3 reads CASSLSVELAGDQETQYF. In DNA form, the CDR3 reads TGCGCCAGCAGTCTCAGCGTTGAGCTAGCGGGAGACCAAGAGACCCAGTACTTC.

This clone appeared a few times. The V call is TRBV20-1, the J call TRBJ2-5; D may be TRBD1 (6 bases). This CDR3 is 11 amino acids long. Germline loops: CDR1 DFQATT, CDR2 SNEGSKA (reference sequence). With 5 bases removed from V and 7 bases from J, the gap between germline ends came to 11 bases. CDR3 coding DNA: TGCAGTGCTCACAGGGACGGGACCCAGTACTTC. It encodes CSAHRDGTQYF.

The chain recombines TRBV27 with TRBJ2-6; D is undetermined. This CDR3 comprises 16 residues. Germline V gene lookup returns CDR1 MNHEY and CDR2 SMNVEV (reference sequence). Trimming removed 4 bases at V and 2 bases at J, with 12 bases between. CDR3 DNA: TGTGCCAGCAGTTCCCTCGGAACTGCTGGGGCCAACGTCCTGACTTTC. Protein product: CASSSLGTAGANVLTF.

This clone came up a few times. This rearrangement joins TRBV6-5 to TRBJ1-1, with D maybe TRBD1 (5 bases). The CDR3 is made up of 15 amino acids. Deletions cut 3 bases from V and 1 base from J, with 12 bases between. Germline V gene data show CDR1 as MNHEY and CDR2 as SVGAGI. Written as DNA, the CDR3 is TGTGCCAGCAGTTATCGGGGGTGGAAGAACACTGAAGCTTTCTTT. Translation: CASSYRGWKNTEAFF.

V and J are TRBV29-1 and TRBJ2-7; a weak D match, TRBD1 (5 bases). Per germline, CDR1 SQVTM and CDR2 ANQGSEA. Trimming took off 1 base at V and 0 bases at J, with 13 bases between the two ends. There are 15 residues in the CDR3. CDR3 sequence (DNA): TGCAGCGTTGAAGGGGGCCCCAGGAGCTCCTACGAGCAGTACTTC. Protein sequence: CSVEGGPRSSYEQYF.

V and J are TRBV6-5 and TRBJ2-5; possible D gene TRBD2, 5 bases. CDR1 and CDR2 from the germline V gene are MNHEY and SVGAGI. The ends were cut back, 0 bases at V and 9 bases at J, with 20 bases in the middle. The CDR3 runs 16 residues. The CDR3 sequence is CASSYSVAGGDWAQYF. The DNA for the CDR3 is TGTGCCAGCAGTTACTCCGTGGCGGGCGGCGATTGGGCCCAGTACTTC.

This clone was counted a few times. The chain uses TRBV19 and TRBJ1-3; unclear D gene. This CDR3 is built from 17 residues. Germline V gives CDR1 LNHDA, CDR2 SQIVND (reference sequence). The V end lost 3 bases, the J end lost 0 bases, and 15 bases lay between the germline ends. The CDR3 nucleotides read TGTGCCAGTAGTATTCGCGGAGGGATAATCTCTGGAAACACCATATATTTT. Translating it yields CASSIRGGIISGNTIYF.

With respect to this clone: The same CDR3 can be traced to other DNA sequences in this sample. V and J are TRBV29-1 and TRBJ2-3; D ambiguous. V shed 0 bases and J shed 6 bases, with 4 bases lying between them. The CDR3 sequence is 11 residues long. CDR1 and CDR2 (germline): SQVTM, ANQGSEA. The CDR3 DNA sequence: TGCAGCGTTGAAGAGGGGGATACGCAGTATTTT. This encodes CSVEEGDTQYF.

V is TRBV5-6 and J is TRBJ2-1, with 10 nucleotides matching TRBD1. The length of the CDR3 is 10 residues. Germline assignment: CDR1 SGHDT and CDR2 YYEEEE. Trimming cost V 9 bases and J 12 bases; bases outside gene matches: 3. The CDR3 nucleotides are TGTGCCACGGACAGGGGGTCGCAGTTCTTC. Encoded protein: CATDRGSQFF.

The V and J genes are TRBV29-1 and TRBJ2-3; TRBD1 matches at 10 bases. The CDR3 is 15 amino acids. Per the germline V gene, CDR1 is SQVTM and CDR2 is ANQGSEA. The V gene end was trimmed by 4 bases and the J gene end by 2 bases; junction bases not matched to a gene: 6. The CDR3 DNA is TGCAGCGTTGGTATCGGGACAGGGGCCACAGATACGCAGTATTTT. The encoded protein is CSVGIGTGATDTQYF.

This clone has only a few counts. The rearrangement joins TRBV30 to TRBJ1-1, with a tentative D call TRBD1 (5 bases). This CDR3 spans 13 amino acids. Trimming shortened V by 0 bases and J by 4 bases, and 9 bases separated the two germline ends. The V gene's germline CDR1 is GTSNPN and CDR2 SVGIG (reference sequence). The CDR3 bases are TGTGCCTGGAGTGTGCAGGGTCTCACTGAAGCTTTCTTT. Translated, it gives CAWSVQGLTEAFF. The full variable domain, rest sourced from reference TRBV30 and TRBJ1-1, is SQTIHQWPATLVQPVGSPLSLECTVEGTSNPNLYWYRQAAGRGLQLLFYSVGIGQISSEVPQNLSASRPQDRQFILSSKKLLLSDSGFYLCAWSVQGLTEAFFGQGTRLTVV.

This clone was counted a few times. The chain employs TRBV4-2 and TRBJ2-1, with D uncertain. Trimming removed 1 base from V and 2 bases from J, with 9 bases in between. In germline, CDR1 is LGHNA, CDR2 YNFKEQ. CDR3 length: 15 residues. The CDR3: CASSQAGQTYNEQFF. The CDR3 coding sequence is TGTGCCAGCAGCCAAGCCGGGCAAACCTACAATGAGCAGTTCTTC.

The chain uses TRBV30 and TRBJ2-2, with D possibly matching TRBD2 (5 bases). The CDR3 length is 13 residues. The V gene's germline CDR1 is GTSNPN and CDR2 SVGIG (reference sequence). With 0 bases removed from V and 5 bases from J, the gap between germline ends came to 7 bases. CDR3 loop: CAWSVLGTGELFF. The CDR3 DNA follows: TGTGCCTGGAGTGTACTAGGGACCGGGGAGCTGTTTTTT.

CDR3 amino acids: CAISDRREAFF. The CDR3 DNA sequence: TGTGCCATCAGTGATCGAAGGGAAGCTTTCTTT. The genes are TRBV10-3 and TRBJ1-1; D unclear. CDR1 is ENHRY, CDR2 SYGVKD, per germline. The V end lost 3 bases, the J end lost 8 bases, and 7 bases lay between the germline ends. The CDR3 is 11 residues long.

The rearrangement uses TRBV4-1 and TRBJ2-5, with D possibly TRBD2 on 6 matching bases. Germline V lookup: CDR1 MGHRA, CDR2 YSYEKL. Trimming removed 0 bases at V and 5 bases at J, with 19 bases between. This CDR3 is built from 17 residues. The CDR3 nucleotides are TGCGCCAGCAGCCAAGAAGCTGATGCGGCGGGGAGGGAGACCCAGTACTTC. Residues: CASSQEADAAGRETQYF.

The rearrangement joins TRBV2 to TRBJ1-1; D is unresolved. The CDR3 has 13 residues. Germline V gene sequence: CDR1 SNHLY, CDR2 FYNNEI. V lost 4 bases and J lost 2, with 8 bases in between. The CDR3 nucleotides read TGTGCCAGCAGTGTGGGTATTAACACTGAAGCTTTCTTT. As protein: CASSVGINTEAFF. Looking up the rest from reference TRBV2 and TRBJ1-1 gives the full variable domain: EPEVTQTPSHQVTQMGQEVILRCVPISNHLYFYWYRQILGQKVEFLVSFYNNEISEKSEIFDDQFSVERPDGSNFTLKIRSTKLEDSAMYFCASSVGINTEAFFGQGTRLTVV.

This clone was seen a handful of times. Other nucleotide sequences in the sample specify the same CDR3. The chain combines TRBV30 with TRBJ2-6; D gene ambiguous. CDR1 and CDR2 (germline): GTSNPN, SVGIG (reference sequence). The V and J ends lost 3 bases and 0 bases respectively, with 3 bases between them. The CDR3 is made up of 13 amino acids. The CDR3 protein is CAWRSSGANVLTF. CDR3 nucleotides: TGTGCCTGGAGGTCCTCTGGGGCCAACGTCCTGACTTTC.

V and J are TRBV29-1 and TRBJ1-1; 11 bases line up with TRBD1. Germline lookup yields CDR1 SQVTM and CDR2 ANQGSEA. This CDR3 has 13 residues. Unmatched junction bases numbered 5, after V lost 7 bases and J lost 4 bases. As DNA, the CDR3 is TGCAGCGGGACAGGGGGCGCGAGCACTGAAGCTTTCTTT. It specifies CSGTGGASTEAFF.

This clone was observed a few times. The chain joins TRBV5-1 to TRBJ2-5; D call uncertain. The CDR3 is made up of 15 amino acids. The V gene lost 5 bases and the J gene lost 5 bases, with 19 bases spanning the gap. Germline CDR1 is SGHRS and CDR2 is YFSETQ. CDR3 residues: CASRVPNSVWETQYF. The CDR3 coding sequence is TGCGCCAGCAGGGTACCAAACAGCGTATGGGAGACCCAGTACTTC.

This chain joins TRBV28 and TRBJ2-7, with D tentatively TRBD1 or TRBD2 (6 bases each). The length of the CDR3 is 15 residues. Trimming cost V 6 bases and J 5 bases, with 20 bases left between them. Per germline, CDR1 MDHEN and CDR2 SYDVKM. The CDR3 reads CASRPGGQGIHEQYF. The DNA for the CDR3 is TGTGCCAGCAGGCCTGGGGGGCAGGGGATCCACGAGCAGTACTTC.

This chain joins TRBV9 and TRBJ2-3; 9 bases map to TRBD1. Germline V lookup: CDR1 SGDLS, CDR2 YYNGEE. The V segment lost 4 bases and the J segment 2 bases; nucleotides outside the gene matches: 8. The CDR3 consists of 16 residues. CDR3 nucleotides: TGTGCCAGCAGCCCTCGGGGGACAGGGTTCACAGATACGCAGTATTTT. It encodes CASSPRGTGFTDTQYF.

The chain uses TRBV4-1 and TRBJ1-2; 8 positions match TRBD1. The V segment lost 0 bases and the J segment 0 bases; nucleotides outside the gene matches: 6. This CDR3 has 17 amino acids. The germline gives CDR1 MGHRA, CDR2 YSYEKL. Here the CDR3 DNA reads TGCGCCAGCAGCCAAGATCCCGGGACAGGAACTAACTATGGCTACACCTTC. Translation: CASSQDPGTGTNYGYTF.